This TCR beta chain was found in a study of beta chain features in type 1 diabetes. Findings and limits, study-wide: Moderate but significant shortening of TCRB CDR3s was recorded in all four CD4+ subsets from Type 1 diabetes patients. Because the template was cDNA, high-expressing cells might be over-represented.

The entirety of the isolated RNA underwent reverse transcription, so expressed TCRB transcripts were sequenced. Profiling relied on immunoSEQ multiplex PCR, and the TCRdb table lists in-frame clones only, not all of them. The data show approximately 250,000 clones, around 16% seen once. In germline, CDR1 is LGHNA, CDR2 YNFKEQ. This CDR3 has 13 residues. Trimming left V 4 bases short and J 3 bases short, with 6 bases between. This clone was detected only a few times. Antigen: not known. Sorting produced populations that all topped 98% purity. The genes are TRBV4-2 and TRBJ2-2; D gene ambiguous. The clonotype was recovered from a man between 25 and 39 years old with type 1 diabetes. The sample comprised naive CD4+ T cells from blood. The CDR3 is CASSRGDTGELFF. For the CDR3, the DNA is TGTGCCAGCAGCCGAGGAGACACCGGGGAGCTGTTTTTT.